These T cell receptor beta chains were read from a single sample in a study of T cells in Graves' hyperthyroidism and ophthalmopathy. From the multiplex PCR reads, TCRdb called clonotypes with MiXCR, one entry per CDR3 protein. This sample has approximately 740,000 distinct CDR3 sequences, with 13% to 15% found just once. Sequencing was carried out using blood. The receptors originated from a woman aged 18-30 years with Graves' hyperthyroidism. CDR3s include the opening cysteine and the closing phenylalanine or tryptophan. The D gene is left open where the match is weak. Size values are once, few and many counts, or a class for expanded clones, and some rows have none.

D	V	J	size	DNA	CDR3
NA	TRBV30	TRBJ1-6	NA	TGTGCCTGTTCTGGGTTCGGACCCCTCCACTTT	CACSGFGPLHF
NA	TRBV11-2	TRBJ2-1	many	TGTGCCAGCAGCTTAGCCCAAGGATGGGAGCAGTTCTTC	CASSLAQGWEQFF
NA	TRBV4-1	TRBJ1-5	NA	TGCGCCAGCAGCCAAGACCCGAGGGGGGAAGGTAGCGGCAATCAGCCCCAGCATTTT	CASSQDPRGEGSGNQPQHF
TRBD1	TRBV7-2	TRBJ2-1	many	TGTGCCAGCAGCAGAAGGACAGGGGGAAACAATGAGCAGTTCTTC	CASSRRTGGNNEQFF
TRBD1	TRBV7-9	TRBJ2-7	NA	TGTGCCAGCAGCTTATTGACGATGACAGGGGGTACCTACGAGCAGTACTTC	CASSLLTMTGGTYEQYF
TRBD2	TRBV9	TRBJ2-1	NA	TGTGCCAGCAGCGTAGCTCAGCGGGAGGGCCAAGGTAATGAGCAGTTCTTC	CASSVAQREGQGNEQFF
TRBD1	TRBV2	TRBJ1-4	few	TGTGCCAGCAGGGACAGGGAAGAAAAACTGTTTTTT	CASRDREEKLFF
NA	TRBV12-3/TRBV12-4	TRBJ2-5	many	TGTGCCAGCAGTCTGATCCAAGAGACCCAGTACTTC	CASSLIQETQYF
NA	TRBV5-1	TRBJ2-3	few	TGCGCCAGCACCTTAGCGGAGGCAGATACGCAGTATTTT	CASTLAEADTQYF
NA	TRBV7-9	TRBJ2-1	NA	TGTGCCAGCAGCTTAGCAGGACTGGGCTACAATGAGCAGTTCTTC	CASSLAGLGYNEQFF
NA	TRBV7-3	TRBJ1-1	NA	TGTGCCAGCAGCTCGATGCCGGGCACTGAAGCTTTCTTT	CASSSMPGTEAFF
NA	TRBV28	TRBJ2-1	few	TGTGCCAGCGTTAGACAGGCGTTTAACTCCTACAATGAGCAGTTCTTC	CASVRQAFNSYNEQFF
NA	TRBV12-5	TRBJ2-7	many	TGTGCTAGTGGTCCAAGGGGGTACTACGAGCAGTACTTC	CASGPRGYYEQYF
NA	TRBV9	TRBJ1-2	NA	TGTGCCAGCAGCGCCCAACAGGGACCGGATGGCTACACCTTC	CASSAQQGPDGYTF
TRBD1	TRBV3-1	TRBJ1-2	many	TGTGCCAGCAGCCCATCCGGGACAGTGAACTATGGCTACACCTTC	CASSPSGTVNYGYTF
NA	TRBV9	TRBJ1-5	few	TGTGCCAGCAGCGTAGATGGGGCGCATCAGCCCCAGCATTTT	CASSVDGAHQPQHF
TRBD2	TRBV28	TRBJ2-2	many	TGTGCCAGCATCCGGGGGGAACTAGCGGGAGACACCGGGGAGCTGTTTTTT	CASIRGELAGDTGELFF
TRBD1	TRBV7-2	TRBJ2-1	many	TGTGCCAGCAGACCGGCAACCGGGACAGTGGCCTACAATGAGCAGTTCTTC	CASRPATGTVAYNEQFF
NA	TRBV7-2	TRBJ2-7	NA	TGTGCCAGCAGCCGCCGGGACCCGGCCTACGAGCAGTACTTC	CASSRRDPAYEQYF
NA	TRBV24-1	TRBJ2-1	NA	TGTGCCACCAGTGATTCGTGGGGTAGCTCCTACAATGAGCAGTTCTTC	CATSDSWGSSYNEQFF
TRBD2	TRBV7-9	TRBJ2-5	NA	TGTGCCAGCAGCTTCCCCAGACTAGCGTCCATCCAAGAGACCCAGTACTTC	CASSFPRLASIQETQYF
NA	TRBV28	TRBJ2-7	NA	TGTGCCAGCAGCTCTGAGGGAACGACGGCATACGAGCAGTACTTC	CASSSEGTTAYEQYF
NA	TRBV3-1	TRBJ2-1	many	TGTGCCAGCAGCCGTATTTACAATGAGCAGTTCTTC	CASSRIYNEQFF
NA	TRBV7-6	TRBJ1-3	few	TGTGCCAGCAGCCCGCAGGTAGCCCTCTCTGGAAACACCATATATTTT	CASSPQVALSGNTIYF
NA	TRBV27	TRBJ2-7	NA	TGTGCCAGCAGTTATGGGGTCCCAGGCTACGAGCAGTACTTC	CASSYGVPGYEQYF
TRBD1	TRBV10-3	TRBJ2-3	few	TGTGCCATCAGGGCTACCGGGACAGGGGCGGCAGATACGCAGTATTTT	CAIRATGTGAADTQYF
NA	TRBV7-2	TRBJ2-7	many	TGTGCCAGCAGCTTATTTGCAGGAGTGACCTACGAGCAGTACTTC	CASSLFAGVTYEQYF
TRBD1	TRBV14	TRBJ2-1	NA	TGTGCCAGCAGCCAAAGACAGGGCACTGAGCAGTTCTTC	CASSQRQGTEQFF
TRBD2	TRBV12-3/TRBV12-4	TRBJ2-1	NA	TGTGCCAGCAGTTTATCTAGCGGGAAGGAACGGCAGTTCTTC	CASSLSSGKERQFF
NA	TRBV12-3/TRBV12-4	TRBJ1-2	many	TGTGCCAGCAGTTATGATTGGGGCGTCTATGGCTACACCTTC	CASSYDWGVYGYTF
TRBD2	TRBV7-9	TRBJ2-1	many	TGTGCCAGCAGCTTCCTTCTAGCGGGAGAGTACAATGAGCAGTTCTTC	CASSFLLAGEYNEQFF
NA	TRBV30	TRBJ1-2	NA	TGTGCCTGGCGCCTCCAGGGTCCTAACTATGGCTACACCTTC	CAWRLQGPNYGYTF
NA	TRBV12-3/TRBV12-4	TRBJ1-2	few	TGTGCCAGCTGGGCCTATGGCTACACCTTC	CASWAYGYTF
NA	TRBV7-9	TRBJ1-1	NA	TGTGCCAGCAGACTCCCGGACCGGGGCCCCATGAACACTGAAGCTTTCTTT	CASRLPDRGPMNTEAFF
TRBD2	TRBV10-3	TRBJ2-7	few	TGTGCCATCAGTGAGTCGGTTAAACTAGCGGCTTTCTACGAGCAGTACTTC	CAISESVKLAAFYEQYF
TRBD2	TRBV12-3/TRBV12-4	TRBJ2-4	NA	TGTGCCAGCAGTTATAGCGGGAGGGCCAAAAACATTCAGTACTTC	CASSYSGRAKNIQYF
NA	TRBV13	TRBJ2-2	NA	TGTGCCAGCAGCACTTGGACAGTCACCGGGGAGCTGTTTTTT	CASSTWTVTGELFF
TRBD2	TRBV19	TRBJ2-7	NA	TGTGCCAGTAAAACTAGCGGGAGAGGGGCCTACGAGCAGTACTTC	CASKTSGRGAYEQYF
NA	TRBV12-3/TRBV12-4	TRBJ2-4	NA	TGTGCCAGCAGTGGGACGGGTAAAAACATTCAGTACTTC	CASSGTGKNIQYF